This T cell receptor (beta chain) was sequenced during a study of preoperative IRX-2 immunotherapy in early breast cancer. The CDR3 has 18 amino acids. The germline gives CDR1 SGHTA, CDR2 FQGTGA. Trimming at V came to 1 base and at J to 1 base, leaving 11 bases not matched to a gene. Generated by immunoSEQ multiplex PCR, the TCRdb table keeps only in-frame clones and is missing some. The repertoire includes around 22,000 clones, around 90% of them detected once, and approximately 26% sits in the top ten. Regarding treatment: preoperative locoregional IRX-2 cytokine immunotherapy. This phase Ib study tested locoregional IRX-2 cytokine immunotherapy given before surgery.

The TCR sequence derives from a human donor with breast cancer. This specimen was tumor tissue, taken after IRX-2 immunotherapy. The V gene is TRBV7-3, the J gene TRBJ1-1, with TRBD1 matching over 8 bases. DNA for the CDR3: TGTGCCAGCAGCTTAAAAGGGCTCTTGGGGACAGGGAACACTGAAGCTTTCTTT. Protein product: CASSLKGLLGTGNTEAFF.